The rows below give T cell receptor beta chains drawn from one sample of a study of cytomegalovirus exposure and HLA in healthy donors. Sequencing used immunoSEQ multiplex PCR; TCRdb keeps in-frame clones, though not all of them. Of under 200,000 clones listed, about 80% were seen once; the top ten hold approximately 0.69%. The material sequenced was PBMCs. The origin of the receptors is a middle-aged woman in good health and CMV-seronegative. Both conserved end residues are part of each CDR3. The D gene is left open where the match is weak. Some rows have no size entry. The others give once, few or many, or a class for an expanded clone.

size: .
J: TRBJ1-3
D: .
V: TRBV15
CDR3: CATTLSGRGNTIYF
DNA: TGTGCCACCACGCTCAGCGGCCGAGGAAACACCATATATTTT

size: .
J: TRBJ2-7
D: TRBD2
V: TRBV5-1
CDR3: CASSGLPGLAGDSSSYEQYF
DNA: TGCGCCAGCAGCGGACTCCCGGGACTAGCGGGGGATTCTAGCTCCTACGAGCAGTACTTC

size: .
J: TRBJ1-2
D: .
V: TRBV29-1
CDR3: CSVKGLAGYTF
DNA: TGCAGCGTGAAGGGGCTGGCTGGCTACACCTTC

size: once
J: TRBJ2-7
D: .
V: TRBV4-2
CDR3: CASSQAAREYEQYF
DNA: TGTGCCAGCAGCCAAGCGGCTAGAGAGTACGAGCAGTACTTC

size: .
J: TRBJ1-1
D: .
V: TRBV11-1
CDR3: CASSLYPGENTEAFF
DNA: TGTGCCAGCAGCTTATATCCGGGAGAGAACACTGAAGCTTTCTTT

size: .
J: TRBJ2-7
D: TRBD1
V: TRBV7-2
CDR3: CASSTTGASYEQYF
DNA: TGTGCCAGCAGCACCACAGGGGCCTCCTACGAGCAGTACTTC

size: .
J: TRBJ1-5
D: .
V: TRBV28
CDR3: CASTPPAAVLSNQPQHF
DNA: TGTGCCAGCACCCCCCCCGCGGCAGTCTTGAGCAATCAGCCCCAGCATTTT

size: .
J: TRBJ1-2
D: .
V: TRBV7-2
CDR3: CASSLVLVWQGGGYTF
DNA: TGTGCCAGCAGCTTAGTCTTGGTGTGGCAGGGTGGCGGCTACACCTTC

size: .
J: TRBJ2-2
D: .
V: TRBV29-1
CDR3: CSVTRGQNTGELFF
DNA: TGCAGCGTGACCCGGGGACAGAACACCGGGGAGCTGTTTTTT

size: .
J: TRBJ2-1
D: TRBD2
V: TRBV19
CDR3: CASSKTSGGVEEQFF
DNA: TGTGCCAGTAGTAAGACTAGCGGGGGGGTTGAAGAGCAGTTCTTC

size: few
J: TRBJ2-2
D: .
V: TRBV5-4
CDR3: CASSLGTPAGELFF
DNA: TGTGCCAGCAGCTTGGGAACTCCCGCCGGGGAGCTGTTTTTT

size: .
J: TRBJ2-1
D: .
V: TRBV27
CDR3: CASSPGLGGYEQFF
DNA: TGTGCCAGCAGTCCGGGACTAGGGGGCTATGAGCAGTTCTTC

size: .
J: TRBJ1-5
D: TRBD1
V: TRBV25-1
CDR3: CASSRGDSQPQHF
DNA: TGTGCCAGCAGTAGGGGGGACAGTCAGCCCCAGCATTTT

size: .
J: TRBJ2-7
D: TRBD1
V: TRBV30
CDR3: CAWSPKGTGAYEQYF
DNA: TGTGCCTGGTCCCCCAAAGGGACAGGGGCCTACGAGCAGTACTTC

size: .
J: TRBJ2-3
D: .
V: TRBV4-1
CDR3: CASSPENGETDTQYF
DNA: TGCGCCAGCAGCCCCGAGAACGGGGAAACAGATACGCAGTATTTT

size: once
J: TRBJ1-2
D: TRBD1
V: TRBV7-9
CDR3: CASSLVPGGPYGYTF
DNA: TGTGCCAGCAGCTTAGTCCCAGGGGGACCCTATGGCTACACCTTC

size: once
J: TRBJ1-1
D: .
V: TRBV11-3
CDR3: CASSGRLTEAFF
DNA: TGTGCCAGCAGCGGGAGGCTGACTGAAGCTTTCTTT

size: .
J: TRBJ2-3
D: TRBD1
V: TRBV5-1
CDR3: CASSSEQGMATDTQYF
DNA: TGCGCCAGCAGCTCCGAACAGGGGATGGCCACAGATACGCAGTATTTT

size: .
J: TRBJ1-4
D: .
V: TRBV19
CDR3: CASNLGGERGTEKLFF
DNA: TGTGCCAGTAATCTGGGGGGGGAACGGGGTACTGAAAAACTGTTTTTT

size: few
J: TRBJ2-7
D: TRBD1
V: TRBV5-1
CDR3: CASSLGQGSYEQYF
DNA: TGCGCCAGCAGCTTGGGACAGGGCTCCTACGAGCAGTACTTC

size: .
J: TRBJ1-1
D: .
V: TRBV20-1
CDR3: CSATREREAFF
DNA: TGCAGTGCTACCAGGGAACGTGAAGCTTTCTTT

size: .
J: TRBJ2-5
D: .
V: TRBV7-6
CDR3: CASSLRQGGETQYF
DNA: TGTGCCAGCAGCCTCCGACAGGGAGGAGAGACCCAGTACTTC